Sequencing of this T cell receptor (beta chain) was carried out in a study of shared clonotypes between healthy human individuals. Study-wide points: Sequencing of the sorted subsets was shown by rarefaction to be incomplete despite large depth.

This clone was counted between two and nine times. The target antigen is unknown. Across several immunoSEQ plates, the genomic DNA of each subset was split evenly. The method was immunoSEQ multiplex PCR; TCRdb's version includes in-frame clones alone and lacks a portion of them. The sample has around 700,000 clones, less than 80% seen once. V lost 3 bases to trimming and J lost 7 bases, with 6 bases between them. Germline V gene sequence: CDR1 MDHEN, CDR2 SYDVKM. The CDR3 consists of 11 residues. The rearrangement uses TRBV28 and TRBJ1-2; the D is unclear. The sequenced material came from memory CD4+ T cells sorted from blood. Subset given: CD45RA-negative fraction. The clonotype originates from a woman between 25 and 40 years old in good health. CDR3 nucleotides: TGTGCCAGCAGTTTTGGGAGTGGCTACACCTTC. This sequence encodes CASSFGSGYTF.